This TCR beta chain was captured by sequencing in a study of T-cell memory formation after mild COVID-19. Whole-study findings and limits: Among clones contracting day 15 to 85, CD4/CD8 was balanced, whereas later expanders leaned CD4+. Some clones that responded turned up in pre-infection memory, which suggests that cross-reactive memory joined in.

This clonotype was seen a handful of times. Its antigen is still unknown. TCRalpha and TCRbeta libraries used 5'RACE with constant-segment primers and UMIs. Using its own MiXCR run on the 5' RACE reads, TCRdb lists one record per CDR3 protein. The sample shows 350,000 to 450,000 distinct CDR3 sequences, over 25% of them seen only once. This TCR derives from an adult woman who had mild COVID-19 (a few samples of this study predate the infection). Cell type and time point are not known. What was sequenced was PBMCs or a T cell subset sorted from them (not recorded which).

The CDR3 spells CASSQRTSGSSYEQYF. The CDR3 DNA follows: TGTGCCAGCAGCCAGCGAACTAGCGGGAGCTCCTACGAGCAGTACTTC. V and J are TRBV4-2 and TRBJ2-7; TRBD2 matches at 11 bases. The V gene's germline CDR1 is LGHNA and CDR2 YNFKEQ. CDR3 length equals 16 residues. With V trimmed by 3 bases and J by 0 bases, 4 bases remained unmatched.